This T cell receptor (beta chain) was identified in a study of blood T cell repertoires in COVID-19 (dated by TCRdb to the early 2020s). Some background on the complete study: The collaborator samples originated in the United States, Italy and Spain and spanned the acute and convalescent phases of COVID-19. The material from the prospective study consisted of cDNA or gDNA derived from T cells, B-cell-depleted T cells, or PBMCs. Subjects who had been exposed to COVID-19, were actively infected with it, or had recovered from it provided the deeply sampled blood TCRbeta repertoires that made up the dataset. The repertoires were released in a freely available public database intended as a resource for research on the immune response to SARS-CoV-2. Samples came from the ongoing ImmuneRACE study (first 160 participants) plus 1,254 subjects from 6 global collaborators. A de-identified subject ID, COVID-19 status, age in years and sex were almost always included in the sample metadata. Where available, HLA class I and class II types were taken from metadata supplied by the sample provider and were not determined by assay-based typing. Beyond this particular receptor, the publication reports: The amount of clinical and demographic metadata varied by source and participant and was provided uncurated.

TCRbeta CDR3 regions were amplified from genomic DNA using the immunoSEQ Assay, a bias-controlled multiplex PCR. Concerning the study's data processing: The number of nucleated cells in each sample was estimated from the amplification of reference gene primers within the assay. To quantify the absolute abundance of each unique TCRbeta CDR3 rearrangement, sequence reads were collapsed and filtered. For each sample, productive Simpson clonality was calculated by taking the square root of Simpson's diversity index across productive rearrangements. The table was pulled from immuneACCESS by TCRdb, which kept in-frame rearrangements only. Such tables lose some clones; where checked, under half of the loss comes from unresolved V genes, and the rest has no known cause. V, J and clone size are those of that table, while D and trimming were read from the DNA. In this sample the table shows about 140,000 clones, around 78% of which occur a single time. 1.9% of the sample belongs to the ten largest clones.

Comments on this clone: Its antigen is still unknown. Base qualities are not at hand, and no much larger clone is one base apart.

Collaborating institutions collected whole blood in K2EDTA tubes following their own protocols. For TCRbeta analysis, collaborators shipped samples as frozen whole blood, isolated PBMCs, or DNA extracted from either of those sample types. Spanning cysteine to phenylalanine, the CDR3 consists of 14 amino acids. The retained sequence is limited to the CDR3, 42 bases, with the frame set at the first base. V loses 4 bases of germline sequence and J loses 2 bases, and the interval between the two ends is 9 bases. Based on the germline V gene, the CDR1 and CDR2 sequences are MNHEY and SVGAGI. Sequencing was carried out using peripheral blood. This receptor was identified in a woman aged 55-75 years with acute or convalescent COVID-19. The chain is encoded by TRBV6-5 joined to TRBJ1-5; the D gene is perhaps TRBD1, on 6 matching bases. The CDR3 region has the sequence CASSSGVGNQPQHF. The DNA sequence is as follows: TGTGCCAGCAGTTCAGGGGTTGGCAATCAGCCCCAGCATTTT.